These 17 T cell receptor beta chains were all obtained from the same sample, sequenced in a study of cytomegalovirus exposure and HLA in healthy donors. The primer mix had 60 Vbeta and 13 Jbeta primers. Libraries were prepared by immunoSEQ multiplex PCR; TCRdb keeps only in-frame clonotypes and omits some of them. The sample holds some 120,000 clones, roughly four fifths seen once. The sample consisted of PBMCs. These receptors were obtained from a woman aged 45-59 years in good health and CMV-seropositive.

This clone was counted between two and nine times. This chain links TRBV19 with TRBJ2-5; 7 positions agree with TRBD2. V lost 6 bases, J lost 5 bases, and 18 bases stayed unmatched. This CDR3 is 17 amino acids long. Germline V lookup: CDR1 LNHDA, CDR2 SQIVND (reference sequence). Here the CDR3 reads CASSDEGASGGVETQYF. In DNA form, the CDR3 reads TGTGCCAGTAGCGACGAAGGTGCTAGCGGCGGAGTCGAGACCCAGTACTTC.

This clone was seen a few times. This sequence joins TRBV4-2 and TRBJ2-2; 8 bases map to TRBD2. Germline V gene sequence: CDR1 LGHNA, CDR2 YNFKEQ. V lost 0 bases, J lost 4 bases, and 7 bases stayed unmatched. The CDR3 totals 17 residues. The CDR3 nucleotides are TGTGCCAGCAGCCAAGATTGGAGCGGGGGAATCACCGGGGAGCTGTTTTTT. Residues: CASSQDWSGGITGELFF.

The V gene is TRBV10-3, the J gene TRBJ2-3; 8 positions match TRBD2. Germline V gene data show CDR1 as ENHRY and CDR2 as SYGVKD. The CDR3 totals 14 residues. V lost 10 bases, J lost 2 bases, and 8 bases stayed unmatched. CDR3 in amino acids: CATQAGADTDTQYF. The CDR3 coding sequence is TGTGCCACTCAAGCGGGGGCCGACACAGATACGCAGTATTTT.

V is TRBV2 and J is TRBJ2-4; maybe TRBD1 (6 bases). Germline-derived CDR1 and CDR2 are SNHLY and FYNNEI. V was clipped by 4 bases and J by 3 bases, with 13 bases between them. The CDR3 contains 15 residues. The CDR3 coding sequence is TGTGCCAGCAGTGGACAGGTTTTAGTCAAAAACATTCAGTACTTC. It codes for CASSGQVLVKNIQYF. The complete variable domain, with remaining parts taken from reference TRBV2 and TRBJ2-4, reads EPEVTQTPSHQVTQMGQEVILRCVPISNHLYFYWYRQILGQKVEFLVSFYNNEISEKSEIFDDQFSVERPDGSNFTLKIRSTKLEDSAMYFCASSGQVLVKNIQYFGAGTRLSVL.

The genes are TRBV5-4 and TRBJ1-6; 7 bases are a match to TRBD1. CDR3 length: 14 amino acids. The germline V gene has CDR1 SGHNT and CDR2 YYREEE (reference sequence). CDR3 nucleotides: TGTGCTTTCTCCGGGACAGCGAATAATTCACCCCTCCACTTT. Its translation is CAFSGTANNSPLHF. Together with reference TRBV5-4 and TRBJ1-6, the CDR3 gives the full variable domain: ETGVTQSPTHLIKTRGQQVTLRCSSQSGHNTVSWYQQALGQGPQFIFQYYREEENGRGNFPPRFSGLQFPNYSSELNVNALELDDSALYLCAFSGTANNSPLHFGNGTRLTVT.

The chain links TRBV7-8 to TRBJ1-1; D is unresolved. V lost 4 bases, J lost 4 bases, and 10 bases lay in between. CDR1 is SGHVS, CDR2 FQNEAQ, per germline. CDR3 length equals 13 residues. The CDR3 loop is CASSWAGLTEAFF. CDR3 coding DNA: TGTGCCAGCAGCTGGGCCGGTCTCACTGAAGCTTTCTTT.

This clone occurred many times. The chain combines TRBV27 with TRBJ1-5; D perhaps matches TRBD1 (6 bases). Trimming cost V 2 bases and J 4 bases, with 15 bases left between them. CDR3 size: 16 residues. Germline assignment: CDR1 MNHEY and CDR2 SMNVEV (reference sequence). The CDR3 bases are TGTGCCAGCAGTTTACAGGGGCAGGCGACTAATCAGCCCCAGCATTTT. Amino acids: CASSLQGQATNQPQHF.

The genes are TRBV29-1 and TRBJ2-5; 14 positions agree with TRBD2. J gave up 5 bases and V 6 bases, and 2 bases lay outside the gene matches. Germline values: CDR1 SQVTM, CDR2 ANQGSEA. The CDR3 covers 13 residues. The chain's CDR3 is CSVGTSGGETQYF. The CDR3 nucleotides are TGCAGCGTCGGGACTAGCGGGGGCGAGACCCAGTACTTC.

This sequence joins TRBV6-1 and TRBJ1-6, with 11 bases that match TRBD1. The CDR3 has 14 residues. Germline V gives CDR1 MNHNS, CDR2 SASEGT. V shed 8 bases and J 8 bases; nucleotides not matched to a gene: 5. The CDR3 bases are TGTGCCAGCGACCGGGACAGGGGGGATTCACCCCTCCACTTT. It is translated as CASDRDRGDSPLHF.

The chain links TRBV5-5 to TRBJ1-2; D gene ambiguous. Germline CDR1 is SGHKS and CDR2 is YYEKEE (reference sequence). The CDR3 sequence is 13 residues long. Trimming pared 3 bases from V and 3 bases from J, leaving 9 bases between. The CDR3 is CASSYGEDYGYTF. CDR3 coding DNA: TGTGCCAGCAGCTACGGGGAGGACTATGGCTACACCTTC.

This chain uses TRBV5-6 with TRBJ1-1, with 7 nucleotides matching TRBD1. Trimming at V came to 3 bases and at J to 0 bases, leaving 5 bases not matched to a gene. The CDR3 has 15 amino acids. CDR1 SGHDT and CDR2 YYEEEE come from the germline V gene. CDR3 amino acids: CASSSTGQLNTEAFF. CDR3 bases: TGTGCCAGCAGCTCGACGGGACAGCTGAACACTGAAGCTTTCTTT.

The V call is TRBV5-6, the J call TRBJ1-5; the D is unclear. Deletions cut 2 bases from V and 6 bases from J, with 6 bases between. Germline V gene lookup returns CDR1 SGHDT and CDR2 YYEEEE. The CDR3 runs 12 residues. The CDR3 region has the DNA TGTGCCAGCAGCTTTCGGGGTCAGCCCCAGCATTTT. Encoded protein: CASSFRGQPQHF.

This clone was picked up one time. J is TRBJ2-5 and V is TRBV11-3, with TRBD1 matching over 9 bases. The CDR3 covers 16 residues. With V trimmed by 0 bases and J by 7 bases, 9 bases remained unmatched. Germline CDR1 reads SGHNT; CDR2 reads YENEEA. The CDR3 DNA follows: TGTGCCAGCAGCTTAGATCTACAGGGGGCGCATGGGACCCAGTACTTC. This gives the protein CASSLDLQGAHGTQYF.

The rearrangement uses TRBV5-4 and TRBJ1-1; 9 bases fit TRBD1. The CDR3 contains 14 residues. The germline gives CDR1 SGHNT, CDR2 YYREEE (reference sequence). Trimming cost V 4 bases and J 5 bases; bases outside gene matches: 6. The CDR3 DNA follows: TGTGCCAGCAGCCCCCGGACAGGGGAGACTGAAGCTTTCTTT. Amino acids: CASSPRTGETEAFF.

This clone has a single count. The rearrangement uses TRBV7-9 and TRBJ2-1; 9 bases are shared with TRBD2. The CDR3 contains 16 residues. Germline-derived CDR1 and CDR2 are SEHNR and FQNEAQ (reference sequence). V shed 4 bases and J 6 bases; nucleotides not matched to a gene: 10. The chain's CDR3 is CASSWYRGRGGNEQFF. For the CDR3, the DNA is TGTGCCAGCAGCTGGTACCGCGGGCGGGGGGGCAATGAGCAGTTCTTC.

In DNA, the CDR3 is TGTGCCAGCAGCCCAACGACAGGAAGGGACACTGAAGCTTTCTTT. This encodes CASSPTTGRDTEAFF. This rearrangement joins TRBV9 to TRBJ1-1, with a weak D call TRBD1 (6 bases). Germline values: CDR1 SGDLS, CDR2 YYNGEE. V was trimmed by 4 bases and J by 3 bases, leaving 16 bases between them. CDR3 length: 15 amino acids.

The CDR3: CASRWMGGGEQYF. The CDR3 DNA is TGTGCCAGCAGGTGGATGGGGGGAGGCGAGCAGTACTTC. The chain couples TRBV6-5 to TRBJ2-7, with D perhaps matching TRBD2 (6 bases). Germline V CDR1 and CDR2: MNHEY, SVGAGI. The CDR3 extends over 13 amino acids. Trimming cost V 6 bases and J 6 bases, with 15 bases left between them.